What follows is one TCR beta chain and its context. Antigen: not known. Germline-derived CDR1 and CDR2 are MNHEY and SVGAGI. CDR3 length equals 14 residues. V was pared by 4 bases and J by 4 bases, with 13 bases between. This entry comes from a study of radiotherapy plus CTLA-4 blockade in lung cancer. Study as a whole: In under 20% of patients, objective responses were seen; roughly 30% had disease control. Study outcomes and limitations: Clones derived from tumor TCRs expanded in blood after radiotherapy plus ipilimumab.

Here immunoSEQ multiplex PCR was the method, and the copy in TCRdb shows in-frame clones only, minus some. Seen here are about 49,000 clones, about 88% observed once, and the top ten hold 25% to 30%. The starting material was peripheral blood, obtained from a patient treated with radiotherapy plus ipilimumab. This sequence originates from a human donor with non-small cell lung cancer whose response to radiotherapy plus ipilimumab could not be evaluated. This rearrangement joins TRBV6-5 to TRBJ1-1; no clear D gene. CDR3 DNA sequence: TGTGCCAGCAGTTTGCGGGTGAGGGCCACTGAAGCTTTCTTT. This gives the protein CASSLRVRATEAFF.